Below, 15 T cell receptor beta chains from the same sample are listed, as sequenced in a study of regulatory T cells in long-lasting Graves disease. Sample time point: persistent/refractory GD, antithyroid drugs over 5 years with positive TRAb. Preparation of the TCR library used RNA extracted from PBMCs. In building TCR beta libraries, iRepertoire HTBI primers were used together with Arm-PCR of CDR3 regions. TCRdb re-called the multiplex PCR reads through MiXCR, storing one row per CDR3 protein. The sample comprises around 510,000 distinct CDR3 sequences, around 20% of which are singletons, and approximately 8% rests with the top ten. The sequenced sample was peripheral blood mononuclear cells (PBMCs), obtained when the disease was refractory, from a patient treated with antithyroid drugs. Receptors originate from a female donor with Graves disease.

This clonotype was observed at least ten times. V and J are TRBV20-1 and TRBJ1-6; 7 positions agree with TRBD1. CDR1 and CDR2 from the germline V gene are DFQATT and SNEGSKA (reference sequence). J gave up 8 bases and V 1 base, and 5 bases lay outside the gene matches. CDR3 length: 14 amino acids. This CDR3 is CSARVSGGDSPLHF. The CDR3 bases are TGCAGTGCTAGAGTGTCAGGGGGGGATTCACCCCTCCACTTT.

In regard to this clonotype: One base away lies a much larger clone, so this may be a sequencing read error. V usage is TRBV2 and J usage is TRBJ2-7; D possibly corresponds to TRBD1 (7 bases). V was trimmed by 4 bases and J by 2 bases, leaving 15 bases between them. There are 15 residues in the CDR3. Per germline, CDR1 SNHLY and CDR2 FYNNEI. The CDR3 DNA sequence: TGTGCCAGCAGTGGATATGCAGGGGGGACCTACGAGCAGTACTTC. Translation gives CASSGYAGGTYEQYF. The whole variable domain, remainder taken from reference TRBV2 and TRBJ2-7, is EPEVTQTPSHQVTQMGQEVILRCVPISNHLYFYWYRQILGQKVEFLVSFYNNEISEKSEIFDDQFSVERPDGSNFTLKIRSTKLEDSAMYFCASSGYAGGTYEQYFGPGTRLTVT.

This clonotype was recorded at least ten times. The chain has TRBV27 and TRBJ2-7, with D possibly matching TRBD1 (5 bases). The CDR3 contains 17 residues. Trimming left V 3 bases short and J 0 bases short, with 18 bases between. Germline CDR1 reads MNHEY; CDR2 reads SMNVEV (reference sequence). CDR3 sequence: CASSFIPVGHSSYEQYF. The CDR3, as DNA: TGTGCCAGCAGTTTTATCCCCGTGGGGCACAGCTCCTACGAGCAGTACTTC.

This clonotype was seen at least ten times. The gene calls are TRBV7-8 and TRBJ2-7, with D tentatively TRBD2 (5 bases). Germline lookup yields CDR1 SGHVS and CDR2 FQNEAQ. The CDR3 covers 14 residues. Trimming left V 3 bases short and J 3 bases short, with 12 bases between. CDR3 coding DNA: TGTGCCAGCAGCTTCGCCGGGAAAAGCTACGAGCAGTACTTC. As protein: CASSFAGKSYEQYF.

In DNA form, the CDR3 reads TGCAGTGCTAGAGGGCAGGACTCCTTTCGGGAGACCCAGTACTTC. Translation: CSARGQDSFRETQYF. V gene TRBV20-1 combines with J gene TRBJ2-5; the D gene is possibly TRBD2 (5 bases). V lost 1 base to trimming and J lost 5 bases, with 17 bases between them. The CDR3 totals 15 residues. CDR1 and CDR2 (germline): DFQATT, SNEGSKA (reference sequence).

In nucleotides, the CDR3 is TGTGCCAGCAGCCATTTCCGGGACATCTACGAGCAGTACTTC. This codes for CASSHFRDIYEQYF. The rearrangement joins TRBV3-1 to TRBJ2-7; the D gene is possibly TRBD1 (6 bases). With 3 bases removed from V and 3 bases from J, the gap between germline ends came to 12 bases. Germline lookup yields CDR1 LGHDT and CDR2 YNNKEL (reference sequence). This CDR3 spans 14 amino acids.

The rearrangement uses TRBV9 and TRBJ2-5; 10 nucleotides align to TRBD2. Trimming removed 3 bases from V and 8 bases from J; junction bases left unmatched: 7. Germline CDR1 and CDR2: SGDLS and YYNGEE. The CDR3 spans 14 residues. Here the CDR3 DNA reads TGTGCCAGCAGCGCCTCTAGCGGGAGTTATACCCAGTACTTC. Protein sequence: CASSASSGSYTQYF.

DNA of the CDR3: TGCGCCAGCAGCTTGTCCGGGGGACTTGTATACGAGCAGTACTTC. Its protein product is CASSLSGGLVYEQYF. The genes are TRBV5-1 and TRBJ2-7; the D gene is possibly TRBD2 (6 bases). The length of the CDR3 is 15 residues. Germline CDR1 and CDR2: SGHRS and YFSETQ. V was shortened by 1 base and J by 4 bases, with 15 bases between the two germline ends.

This clonotype occurred a few times. This could be a read error, since a much larger clone is one nucleotide away. This chain connects TRBV7-9 to TRBJ2-7, with D possibly matching TRBD1 (6 bases). The CDR3 covers 13 residues. The germline V and J ends were trimmed by 4 bases and 0 bases, with 7 bases remaining between them. Germline V gives CDR1 SEHNR, CDR2 FQNEAQ (reference sequence). The CDR3 nucleotides are TGTGCCAGCAGCTGGGACATCTCCTACGAGCAGTACTTC. Translating gives CASSWDISYEQYF.

In this sample, this clonotype turned up a few times. The genes are TRBV5-1 and TRBJ2-1; weak D call: TRBD2 (6 bases). From germline, CDR1 is SGHRS and CDR2 YFSETQ. Trimming left V 4 bases short and J 9 bases short, with 17 bases between. The CDR3 consists of 14 residues. The CDR3 coding sequence is TGCGCCAGCAGCGGTGGAGGGCCTCTCCCTGAGCAGTTCTTC. Amino acid sequence: CASSGGGPLPEQFF.

V and J are TRBV12-3 or TRBV12-4 and TRBJ1-5; unclear D gene. The CDR3 sequence is 16 residues long. Trimming left V 3 bases short and J 1 base short, with 13 bases between. CDR3 sequence (DNA): TGTGCCAGCAGTTTCATGGGCCAAGGAAGCAATCAGCCCCAGCATTTT. Translating it yields CASSFMGQGSNQPQHF.

This clonotype was detected a few times. The rearrangement uses TRBV9 and TRBJ1-2; the match to TRBD1 covers 9 bases. V shed 5 bases and J 5 bases; nucleotides not matched to a gene: 7. The CDR3 spans 14 residues. CDR1 is SGDLS and CDR2 is YYNGEE in the germline V gene. Here the CDR3 DNA reads TGTGCCAGCAGGTCTCCGGGACAGGGTTATGGCTACACCTTC. It translates to CASRSPGQGYGYTF.

The rearrangement joins TRBV5-4 to TRBJ2-2, with TRBD1 matching over 7 bases. CDR3 length: 15 residues. The germline CDR1 and CDR2 sequences are SGHNT and YYREEE (reference sequence). With V trimmed by 0 bases and J by 1 base, 0 bases remained unmatched. CDR3: CASSLDRGNTGELFF. The CDR3 bases are TGTGCCAGCAGCTTGGACAGGGGGAACACCGGGGAGCTGTTTTTT.

In regard to this clonotype: Without the conserved terminal phenylalanine or tryptophan, this CDR3 likely stems from a read error. The chain joins TRBV9 to TRBJ2-2, with 7 positions matching TRBD1. The CDR3 is 16 residues long. V was pared by 3 bases and J by 5 bases, with 10 bases of the junction left unmatched. From germline, CDR1 is SGDLS and CDR2 YYNGEE. CDR3 nucleotides: TGTGCCAGCAGCGGGGGGACAGAAGGCGTAACCGGGGAGCTGTTTTTA. Translated: CASSGGTEGVTGELFL.

The chain links TRBV12-3 or TRBV12-4 to TRBJ1-1; D gene uncertain. The CDR3 runs 14 residues. Between the trimmed V and J ends, which lost 6 bases and 0 bases, there was a span of 11 bases. This CDR3 is CASRPTHMNTEAFF. The DNA for the CDR3 is TGTGCCAGCAGACCTACCCATATGAACACTGAAGCTTTCTTT.